The source of this T cell receptor beta chain is a study of T-cell memory formation after mild COVID-19. Each CDR3 protein gets one entry after TCRdb re-called the 5' RACE reads with MiXCR. Here the sample spans approximately 400,000 distinct CDR3 sequences, approximately 24% being singletons. This clonotype was found a few times. Its antigen is currently unknown. Study-wide findings and caveats: CD8+ contracting clones occupied EMRA, while CD4+ ones occupied mainly CM and EM.

From germline, CDR1 is SNHLY and CDR2 FYNNEI. The CDR3 totals 14 residues. V was shortened by 7 bases and J by 3 bases, with 15 bases between the two germline ends. Material: PBMCs or a T cell subset sorted from them (not recorded which). The gene calls are TRBV2 and TRBJ1-1; D not certain. This clonotype originated in an adult woman who had mild COVID-19 (a few samples of this study predate the infection). Cell type and time point are not known. CDR3 residues: CASTTLRRDTEAFF. The CDR3 DNA is TGTGCCAGCACTACCCTTAGGCGCGACACTGAAGCTTTCTTT.